The 25 T cell receptor beta chains given below trace back to one sample, sequenced in a study of T cell responses to AZD1222 COVID-19 vaccine. Method: immunoSEQ multiplex PCR; TCRdb's copy keeps in-frame clones and lacks some. The sample holds some 100,000 clones; around 87% are singletons and the top ten take under 4%. This specimen consisted of peripheral blood, obtained on day 0 of AZD1222 vaccination. The receptors were sampled from an adult in good health.

The rearrangement joins TRBV7-8 to TRBJ1-2; D unresolved. The V and J ends lost 4 bases and 4 bases respectively, with 10 bases between them. Germline loops: CDR1 SGHVS, CDR2 FQNEAQ. The CDR3 extends over 13 amino acids. The CDR3 protein is CASSSVMIYGYTF. DNA of the CDR3: TGTGCCAGCAGCTCGGTTATGATCTATGGCTACACCTTC.

This sequence joins TRBV27 and TRBJ1-5; 9 bases align to TRBD1. Germline CDR1 MNHEY, CDR2 SMNVEV (reference sequence). This CDR3 spans 15 amino acids. Trimming at V came to 5 bases and at J to 5 bases, leaving 7 bases not matched to a gene. The CDR3 DNA reads TGTGCCAGCAGTCACAGGGGGCCGACAGATCAGCCCCAGCATTTT. This encodes CASSHRGPTDQPQHF.

The chain combines TRBV19 with TRBJ2-3; 9 positions agree with TRBD1. Germline values: CDR1 LNHDA, CDR2 SQIVND (reference sequence). The CDR3 has 16 amino acids. The trim removed 4 bases at V and 3 bases at J, leaving 8 bases unmatched. CDR3 protein: CASSTPRDRVTDTQYF. As DNA, the CDR3 is TGTGCCAGTAGTACCCCGAGGGACAGGGTTACAGATACGCAGTATTTT.

The rearrangement links TRBV27 to TRBJ1-1; D remains unclear. The germline V and J ends were trimmed by 7 bases and 4 bases, with 7 bases remaining between them. Per germline, CDR1 MNHEY and CDR2 SMNVEV (reference sequence). The CDR3 spans 11 residues. The chain's CDR3 is CASIWGTEAFF. The CDR3 nucleotides are TGTGCCAGCATTTGGGGCACTGAAGCTTTCTTT.

This clone was observed a single time. V gene TRBV11-1 combines with J gene TRBJ1-2; D not certain. The CDR3 runs to 12 residues. Germline V CDR1 and CDR2: SGHAT, FQDESV (reference sequence). The V end was cut by 0 bases, the J end by 5 bases, with 4 bases between. This chain's CDR3 is CASSLAGYGYTF. The CDR3 DNA sequence: TGTGCCAGCAGCTTAGCAGGGTATGGCTACACCTTC.

The sample holds a few counts of this clone. The V call is TRBV6-5, the J call TRBJ1-2; D is undetermined. In germline, CDR1 is MNHEY, CDR2 SVGAGI. The germline V and J ends were trimmed by 8 bases and 6 bases, with 19 bases remaining between them. This CDR3 is 14 amino acids long. Here the CDR3 reads CASGPLEDKNGYTF. CDR3 coding DNA: TGTGCCAGCGGCCCGCTGGAGGATAAAAATGGCTACACCTTC.

The genes are TRBV7-9 and TRBJ1-6; the D gene is possibly TRBD1 (6 bases). V lost 4 bases to trimming and J lost 0 bases, with 13 bases between them. The CDR3 length is 17 residues. The germline CDR1 and CDR2 sequences are SEHNR and FQNEAQ (reference sequence). CDR3 nucleotides: TGTGCCAGCAGCTCAACAGGGCTGAGCTCCTATAATTCACCCCTCCACTTT. It is translated as CASSSTGLSSYNSPLHF.

This sequence joins TRBV9 and TRBJ1-1; D gene unclear. V dropped 4 bases and J dropped 1 base, with 8 bases sitting between them. The CDR3 is 13 amino acids. Germline V gene lookup returns CDR1 SGDLS and CDR2 YYNGEE. CDR3 sequence reads: CASSYQPNTEAFF. DNA of the CDR3: TGTGCCAGCAGCTACCAGCCGAACACTGAAGCTTTCTTT.

This sequence joins TRBV9 and TRBJ2-3, with 9 bases lining up with TRBD1. The CDR3 has 14 amino acids. Per germline, CDR1 SGDLS and CDR2 YYNGEE. Germline trimming cut 0 bases from V and 4 bases from J; bases unmatched to any gene: 0. CDR3 protein: CASSVGQGADTQYF. The CDR3 bases are TGTGCCAGCAGCGTAGGACAGGGGGCAGATACGCAGTATTTT.

This chain links TRBV2 with TRBJ1-6, with D maybe TRBD1 (6 bases). This CDR3 has 14 residues. V gave up 8 bases and J gave up 10 bases, with 18 bases separating them. Per germline, CDR1 SNHLY and CDR2 FYNNEI. The CDR3 sequence is CASLTEDSSSPLHF. CDR3 bases: TGTGCCAGCCTAACGGAGGACAGCAGCTCACCCCTCCACTTT.

This clone has a handful of counts. The V call is TRBV4-3, the J call TRBJ1-1; the D gene is possibly TRBD1 (5 bases). V gave up 7 bases and J gave up 5 bases, with 17 bases separating them. CDR3 length: 14 residues. The germline CDR1 and CDR2 sequences are LGHNA and YSLEER. CDR3 amino acids: CASTSIAGGTEAFF. DNA for the CDR3: TGCGCCAGCACCTCTATTGCCGGGGGGACTGAAGCTTTCTTT.

The chain is built from TRBV5-1 and TRBJ2-5; 10 nucleotides match TRBD1. Trimming at V came to 3 bases and at J to 4 bases, leaving 6 bases not matched to a gene. The CDR3 is 15 amino acids. Germline values: CDR1 SGHRS, CDR2 YFSETQ. Here the CDR3 reads CASSWGTGARETQYF. The CDR3 DNA is TGCGCCAGCAGCTGGGGGACAGGGGCAAGAGAGACCCAGTACTTC.

This chain joins TRBV3-1 (or the pseudogene TRBV3-2) and TRBJ1-2; 9 nucleotides align to TRBD1. V lost 7 bases and J lost 7; bases outside the gene matches: 7. Per the germline V gene, CDR1 is LGHDT and CDR2 is YNNKEL (reference sequence). The CDR3 runs to 13 residues. The CDR3 DNA sequence: TGTGCCAGCAACCTACAGGGGGCGCGTGGCTACACCTTC. This encodes CASNLQGARGYTF.

The V and J genes are TRBV2 and TRBJ2-1, with D maybe TRBD1 (6 bases). Trimming cost V 7 bases and J 2 bases, with 12 bases left between them. Germline V gene sequence: CDR1 SNHLY, CDR2 FYNNEI. This CDR3 is built from 14 residues. DNA of the CDR3: TGTGCCAGCAATGACAGGTTGACCTACAATGAGCAGTTCTTC. Protein sequence: CASNDRLTYNEQFF.

The V and J genes are TRBV28 and TRBJ1-4; perhaps TRBD1 as D (5 bases). The germline V and J ends were trimmed by 6 bases and 1 base, with 12 bases remaining between them. In germline, CDR1 is MDHEN, CDR2 SYDVKM. CDR3 length equals 15 residues. CDR3 nucleotides: TGTGCCAGCAGGGACCGGGACCGAACTAATGAAAAACTGTTTTTT. Its protein product is CASRDRDRTNEKLFF.

The V call is TRBV7-6, the J call TRBJ1-2, with a possible D match to TRBD1 (5 bases). This CDR3 is 12 amino acids long. The V gene's germline CDR1 is SGHVS and CDR2 FNYEAQ. V was pared by 11 bases and J by 4 bases, with 14 bases between. CDR3 DNA sequence: TGTGCCTCGGGGGGTACGGGCTATGGCTACACCTTC. It codes for CASGGTGYGYTF.

The chain uses TRBV7-2 and TRBJ2-2; tentative D call: TRBD2 (6 bases). CDR1 and CDR2 (germline): SGHTA, FQGNSA. The CDR3 covers 14 residues. Trimming took 5 bases from V and 4 from J, leaving 11 bases between them. The CDR3 loop reads CASSGGTLTGELFF. The CDR3 DNA follows: TGTGCCAGCAGCGGCGGGACCCTCACCGGGGAGCTGTTTTTT. Full variable domain (remainder filled in from reference TRBV7-2 and TRBJ2-2): GAGVSQSPSNKVTEKGKDVELRCDPISGHTALYWYRQSLGQGLEFLIYFQGNSAPDKSGLPSDRFSAERTGGSVSTLTIQRTQQEDSAVYLCASSGGTLTGELFFGEGSRLTVL.

The table lists this clone with a few counts. The J gene is TRBJ1-1, the V gene TRBV6-5; 10 nucleotides agree with TRBD1. The ends lost 6 bases at V and 1 base at J; junction bases unmatched: 5. Germline assignment: CDR1 MNHEY and CDR2 SVGAGI. There are 15 residues in the CDR3. The CDR3 sequence is CASSSGTGANTEAFF. In nucleotides, the CDR3 is TGTGCCAGCAGCTCCGGGACAGGGGCGAACACTGAAGCTTTCTTT.

The chain carries TRBV2 and TRBJ1-6; no definite D call. The CDR3 consists of 11 residues. CDR1 and CDR2 (germline): SNHLY, FYNNEI. The ends were cut back, 8 bases at V and 8 bases at J, with 7 bases in the middle. This CDR3 is CASQTYSPLHF. The CDR3 coding sequence is TGTGCCAGCCAGACGTATTCACCCCTCCACTTT.

The rearrangement joins TRBV3-1 (or the pseudogene TRBV3-2) to TRBJ2-7; D gene ambiguous. The CDR3 loop spans 13 amino acids. V was cut by 4 bases and J by 4 bases, with 11 bases left in between. Germline V gene lookup returns CDR1 LGHDT and CDR2 YNNKEL (reference sequence). The CDR3 is CASSRQDVYEQYF. As DNA, the CDR3 is TGTGCCAGCAGCCGCCAGGACGTGTACGAGCAGTACTTC.

V usage is TRBV3-1 (or the pseudogene TRBV3-2) and J usage is TRBJ1-2; D unclear. V was clipped by 4 bases and J by 3 bases, with 6 bases between them. The CDR3 runs to 12 residues. Germline CDR1 reads LGHDT; CDR2 reads YNNKEL (reference sequence). Here the CDR3 DNA reads TGTGCCAGCAGCCGATGGGACTATGGCTACACCTTC. It translates to CASSRWDYGYTF.

The chain employs TRBV4-3 and TRBJ2-3; the match to TRBD2 covers 11 bases. CDR3 size: 17 residues. V shed 1 base and J 4 bases; nucleotides not matched to a gene: 7. Germline-derived CDR1 and CDR2 are LGHNA and YSLEER. CDR3 sequence (DNA): TGCGCCAGCAGCCAAGGGCTAGCGGGGGGTACCCCAGATACGCAGTATTTT. Encoded protein: CASSQGLAGGTPDTQYF.

This sequence joins TRBV5-5 and TRBJ1-2; D not certain. Trimming removed 0 bases from V and 12 bases from J, with 18 bases in between. This CDR3 contains 14 residues. Looked up from germline, CDR1 is SGHKS and CDR2 is YYEKEE (reference sequence). The CDR3 here is CASSLVSRQSSHTF. In nucleotides, the CDR3 is TGTGCCAGCAGCTTGGTGTCTAGACAATCGTCGCACACCTTC.

This chain uses TRBV14 with TRBJ1-1, with D perhaps TRBD1 (6 bases). CDR3 size: 15 residues. V gave up 3 bases and J gave up 1 base, with 12 bases separating them. Germline V gene lookup returns CDR1 SGHDN and CDR2 FVKESK. CDR3 in DNA: TGTGCCAGCAGCCATCAGGCCAGGGGGAACACTGAAGCTTTCTTT. It encodes CASSHQARGNTEAFF.

This sequence joins TRBV27 and TRBJ1-1, with a weak D call TRBD1 (6 bases). This CDR3 spans 14 amino acids. Germline V gene data show CDR1 as MNHEY and CDR2 as SMNVEV (reference sequence). Deletions cut 6 bases from V and 0 bases from J, with 11 bases between. The CDR3 DNA reads TGTGCCAGCAGGGGACACGGCATGAACACTGAAGCTTTCTTT. Translating gives CASRGHGMNTEAFF.